The 18 T cell receptor beta chains below all came from one sample that was sequenced in a study of cytomegalovirus exposure and HLA in healthy donors (dated by TCRdb to about 2017). Receptor libraries were prepared by the immunoSEQ multiplex PCR assay. For the multiplex PCR, a mixture combining 60 forward primers for TCR Vbeta segments and 13 reverse primers for TCR Jbeta segments was used. TCRdb provides this immuneACCESS table in a form limited to in-frame rearrangements. Some clones are lacking; in checked studies, under half of them reflect an unresolved V gene, and why the rest are absent is not known. A total of some 80,000 clones appear in this sample, about 84% of them only once. The ten largest clonotypes hold 3% to 4% of the sample. The sample taken for sequencing was PBMCs. The source is a man aged 40-49 years in good health and CMV-seronegative.

This clone has more than one count but fewer than ten. The chain employs TRBV30 and TRBJ1-5; D gene unclear. Between the trimmed V and J ends, which lost 0 bases and 3 bases, there was a span of 12 bases. Germline CDR1 and CDR2: GTSNPN and SVGIG (reference sequence). This CDR3 has 15 residues. In nucleotides, the CDR3 is TGTGCCTGGAGTGTGCCACCCGGACTCAATCAGCCCCAGCATTTT. Its protein is CAWSVPPGLNQPQHF.

This sequence joins TRBV9 and TRBJ1-1; 11 bases match TRBD1. The trim removed 0 bases at V and 0 bases at J, leaving 7 bases unmatched. The CDR3 length is 18 residues. In germline, CDR1 is SGDLS, CDR2 YYNGEE. CDR3 DNA: TGTGCCAGCAGCGTAGGTAGGGGGGGACAGGGGGTGAACACTGAAGCTTTCTTT. Its translation: CASSVGRGGQGVNTEAFF. The variable domain in full, completed from reference TRBV9 and TRBJ1-1, reads DSGVTQTPKHLITATGQRVTLRCSPRSGDLSVYWYQQSLDQGLQFLIQYYNGEERAKGNILERFSAQQFPDLHSELNLSSLELGDSALYFCASSVGRGGQGVNTEAFFGQGTRLTVV.

This chain connects TRBV28 to TRBJ1-2; perhaps TRBD1 as D (6 bases). Trimming shortened V by 6 bases and J by 9 bases, and 14 bases separated the two germline ends. Germline V gives CDR1 MDHEN, CDR2 SYDVKM. This CDR3 has 12 residues. CDR3 sequence reads: CASSMRGRSYTF. The CDR3 DNA follows: TGTGCCAGCAGCATGAGGGGGAGAAGCTACACCTTC.

This clone was counted a single time. The chain employs TRBV10-1 and TRBJ2-3; D gene unclear. V was shortened by 7 bases and J by 4 bases, with 18 bases between the two germline ends. CDR3 length: 15 amino acids. The germline gives CDR1 WNHNN, CDR2 SYGVQD (reference sequence). DNA for the CDR3: TGCGCCAGCACCGCTTCACTGTTTTTCCCAGATACGCAGTATTTT. This gives the protein CASTASLFFPDTQYF.

Only one count was recorded for this clone. The chain employs TRBV7-2 and TRBJ1-5; unclear D gene. Germline assignment: CDR1 SGHTA and CDR2 FQGNSA. V dropped 1 base and J dropped 1 base, with 11 bases sitting between them. This CDR3 contains 16 residues. CDR3 loop: CASSLGGGFSNQPQHF. As DNA, the CDR3 is TGTGCCAGCAGCTTAGGCGGCGGATTCAGCAATCAGCCCCAGCATTTT.

The DNA for the CDR3 is TGTGCCAGCAGCCCCGCCGAGGGGGTGCAGTTCTTC. The encoded protein is CASSPAEGVQFF. The chain couples TRBV7-3 to TRBJ2-1, with a weak D call TRBD1 (6 bases). The CDR3 is made up of 12 amino acids. Trimming took off 5 bases at V and 12 bases at J, with 14 bases between the two ends. CDR1 is SGHTA, CDR2 FQGTGA, per germline.

The chain uses TRBV7-2 and TRBJ1-2; the D is unclear. The germline V gene encodes CDR1 SGHTA and CDR2 FQGNSA. The V gene lost 2 bases and the J gene lost 6 bases, with 16 bases spanning the gap. The length of the CDR3 is 15 residues. Here the CDR3 reads CASSLFVGGVHGYTF. The CDR3 DNA reads TGTGCCAGCAGCTTATTCGTCGGCGGGGTACATGGCTACACCTTC.

The V call is TRBV30, the J call TRBJ2-1, with 7 bases matching TRBD1. CDR1 and CDR2 from the germline V gene are GTSNPN and SVGIG (reference sequence). The J segment lost 2 bases and the V segment lost 6 bases, leaving 4 bases of the junction unmatched. The CDR3 loop spans 13 amino acids. The CDR3 DNA reads TGTGCCTGCAGGGGGACAACCTACAATGAGCAGTTCTTC. Translated, it gives CACRGTTYNEQFF. Full variable domain (remainder filled in from reference TRBV30 and TRBJ2-1): SQTIHQWPATLVQPVGSPLSLECTVEGTSNPNLYWYRQAAGRGLQLLFYSVGIGQISSEVPQNLSASRPQDRQFILSSKKLLLSDSGFYLCACRGTTYNEQFFGPGTRLTVL.

In its sample, this clone was seen once. A read error may produce the germline difference seen at one junction end. V is TRBV4-3 and J is TRBJ1-2; D gene unclear. This CDR3 is 13 amino acids long. Per germline, CDR1 LGHNA and CDR2 YSLEER. The chain's CDR3 is CASSQDVEGGPSF. DNA of the CDR3: TGCGCCAGCAGCCAGGATGTTGAGGGAGGCCCCTCCTTC.

The table lists this clone with a few counts. This sequence joins TRBV6-1 and TRBJ2-7; D not resolved. The CDR3 is 13 amino acids. V was pared by 7 bases and J by 4 bases, with 14 bases between. Germline CDR1 and CDR2: MNHNS and SASEGT. The CDR3, as DNA: TGTGCCAGCATCCAATCCCCTCAGTACGAGCAGTACTTC. As protein: CASIQSPQYEQYF.

This clone has only one observation. CDR3 nucleotides: TGTGCCAGCAGTTACTCCGGGACAGGGGTCTCCGAGCAGTACTTC. This codes for CASSYSGTGVSEQYF. The genes are TRBV6-5 and TRBJ2-7; 10 nucleotides agree with TRBD1. The J segment lost 6 bases and the V segment lost 0 bases, leaving 5 bases of the junction unmatched. The CDR3 loop spans 15 amino acids. Germline V gene lookup returns CDR1 MNHEY and CDR2 SVGAGI.

The CDR3 region is CASRDHRVGLTGELFF. In DNA form, the CDR3 reads TGCGCCAGCAGGGACCACAGGGTTGGGCTTACCGGGGAGCTGTTTTTT. The rearrangement joins TRBV5-1 to TRBJ2-2; weak D call: TRBD1 (6 bases). Germline V lookup: CDR1 SGHRS, CDR2 YFSETQ. Between the trimmed V and J ends, which lost 5 bases and 5 bases, there was a span of 19 bases. There are 16 residues in the CDR3.

The rearrangement joins TRBV28 to TRBJ1-5; D perhaps matches TRBD1 (6 bases). Deletions cut 7 bases from V and 2 bases from J, with 12 bases between. This CDR3 is built from 14 residues. Germline V gene data show CDR1 as MDHEN and CDR2 as SYDVKM. This chain's CDR3 is CASTPGGGNQPQHF. The CDR3 coding sequence is TGTGCCAGCACCCCGGGGGGCGGCAATCAGCCCCAGCATTTT.

The genes are TRBV18 and TRBJ2-5; the match to TRBD1 covers 8 bases. The J call may be faulty, since TRBJ2-7 better matches the DNA end. From germline, CDR1 is KGHSH and CDR2 LQKENI. This CDR3 is 16 amino acids long. The CDR3 region has the DNA TGTGCCAGCTCACCACCTCAGCCGACAGGGGATGACGAGCAGTACTTC. Its protein is CASSPPQPTGDDEQYF.

This rearrangement joins TRBV11-3 to TRBJ1-5; TRBD1 might be the D (5 bases). CDR3 length equals 15 residues. V lost 4 bases and J lost 5, with 15 bases in between. Per germline, CDR1 SGHNT and CDR2 YENEEA. CDR3 protein: CASSSWTTLYQPQHF. The CDR3 DNA reads as TGTGCCAGCAGCTCGTGGACAACGCTCTATCAGCCCCAGCATTTT.

V usage is TRBV19 and J usage is TRBJ2-3, with 9 positions matching TRBD1. Germline lookup yields CDR1 LNHDA and CDR2 SQIVND (reference sequence). After removal of 5 bases from V and 2 bases from J, the junction contained 8 bases not matched to a gene. There are 16 residues in the CDR3. CDR3 nucleotides: TGTGCCAGTAGTCCCTTTGACAGGGGGTTCACAGATACGCAGTATTTT. It encodes CASSPFDRGFTDTQYF.

This chain joins TRBV18 and TRBJ2-5; maybe TRBD1 (6 bases). The CDR3 covers 13 residues. Germline V CDR1 and CDR2: KGHSH, LQKENI. V gave up 4 bases and J gave up 3 bases, with 9 bases separating them. CDR3 nucleotide sequence: TGTGCCAGCTCACGGGGGCAGGAAGAGACCCAGTACTTC. Encoded protein: CASSRGQEETQYF.

This clone has only a few counts. The chain couples TRBV7-9 to TRBJ2-5, with 7 nucleotides matching TRBD2. Germline loops: CDR1 SEHNR, CDR2 FQNEAQ (reference sequence). With V trimmed by 10 bases and J by 5 bases, 16 bases remained unmatched. This CDR3 has 15 amino acids. In nucleotides, the CDR3 is TGTGCCATCTCCATAATCCGCCGGGGAGGGGAGACCCAGTACTTC. Translation gives CAISIIRRGGETQYF.